Listed below are T cell receptor beta chains from one sample, sequenced in a study of Ad26.COV2.S vaccination and SARS-CoV-2 variants. TCRdb keeps only in-frame clones here, not all; method: immunoSEQ multiplex PCR. The sample yields hundreds of thousands of clones, more than 75% seen once. The starting material was peripheral blood, obtained in a trial of Ad26.COV2.S vaccine versus placebo. The receptors here all came from a person between 18 and 65 years old who received the Ad26.COV2.S COVID-19 vaccine or a placebo. CDR3s include the opening cysteine and the closing phenylalanine or tryptophan. The D gene is left open where the match is weak. Clone size, where shown, is once, few, many, or a class for clones that have expanded.

V: TRBV15; D: .; size: .; J: TRBJ1-5; CDR3: CATSRDTAGQQPQHF; DNA: TGTGCCACCAGCAGAGATACGGCAGGACAACAGCCCCAGCATTTT
V: TRBV7-8; D: .; size: .; J: TRBJ2-1; CDR3: CASSWDGYNEQFF; DNA: TGTGCCAGCAGCTGGGACGGCTACAATGAGCAGTTCTTC
V: TRBV21-1; D: .; size: .; J: TRBJ2-7; CDR3: CASSRRRDSSYEQYF; DNA: TGTGCCAGCAGTCGGCGACGGGACAGCTCCTACGAGCAGTACTTC
V: TRBV4-3; D: TRBD1; size: .; J: TRBJ1-1; CDR3: CASSQTPMTGSTEAFF; DNA: TGCGCCAGCAGCCAAACCCCGATGACAGGGAGCACTGAAGCTTTCTTT
V: TRBV29-1; D: .; size: once; J: TRBJ2-6; CDR3: CSFLPATGANVLTF; DNA: TGCAGCTTCTTGCCGGCGACTGGGGCCAACGTCCTGACTTTC
V: TRBV19; D: TRBD1; size: .; J: TRBJ2-7; CDR3: CASSPGQHYEQYF; DNA: TGTGCCAGTAGCCCGGGACAGCACTACGAGCAGTACTTC
V: TRBV29-1; D: .; size: .; J: TRBJ2-7; CDR3: CSVGEHYEQYF; DNA: TGCAGCGTTGGAGAGCACTACGAGCAGTACTTC
V: TRBV7-2; D: TRBD2; size: .; J: TRBJ2-7; CDR3: CASSLTSGGPYEQYF; DNA: TGTGCCAGCAGCTTGACTAGCGGGGGCCCCTACGAGCAGTACTTC
V: TRBV18; D: TRBD2; size: .; J: TRBJ2-7; CDR3: CASSPGLAEVGEQYF; DNA: TGTGCCAGCTCACCGGGACTAGCGGAGGTTGGAGAGCAGTACTTC
V: TRBV18; D: .; size: .; J: TRBJ2-3; CDR3: CASSPQTGPYTQYF; DNA: TGTGCCAGCTCACCGCAGACGGGACCGTATACGCAGTATTTT
V: TRBV7-9; D: .; size: .; J: TRBJ2-3; CDR3: CASSLDVGGDTQYF; DNA: TGTGCCAGCAGCTTAGACGTGGGAGGAGATACGCAGTATTTT
V: TRBV5-1; D: TRBD1; size: few; J: TRBJ2-7; CDR3: CASSLPGTDTYEQYF; DNA: TGCGCCAGCAGCTTACCTGGGACAGATACCTACGAGCAGTACTTC
V: TRBV7-8; D: TRBD1; size: .; J: TRBJ1-1; CDR3: CASSQDRAGDTEAFF; DNA: TGTGCCAGCAGCCAAGACAGGGCGGGGGACACTGAAGCTTTCTTT
V: TRBV6-6; D: .; size: .; J: TRBJ1-6; CDR3: CASRPLQGIDNSPLHF; DNA: TGTGCCAGCAGACCGCTACAGGGAATTGATAATTCACCCCTCCACTTT
V: TRBV30; D: TRBD2; size: .; J: TRBJ2-5; CDR3: CAWKPTGGRETQYF; DNA: TGTGCCTGGAAGCCCACGGGAGGTCGAGAGACCCAGTACTTC
V: TRBV5-1; D: .; size: few; J: TRBJ1-1; CDR3: CASSLYRAGGTEAFF; DNA: TGCGCCAGCAGCCTATACCGGGCCGGAGGGACTGAAGCTTTCTTT
V: TRBV18; D: TRBD2; size: once; J: TRBJ2-7; CDR3: CASSPQSGSWYEQYF; DNA: TGTGCCAGCTCACCACAAAGCGGGAGTTGGTACGAGCAGTACTTC
V: TRBV5-4; D: .; size: .; J: TRBJ2-7; CDR3: CASSLAKKGSLEQYF; DNA: TGTGCCAGCAGCTTGGCGAAGAAGGGGTCCCTCGAGCAGTACTTC
V: TRBV19; D: .; size: .; J: TRBJ2-1; CDR3: CASSWSSYNEQFF; DNA: TGTGCCAGTAGTTGGTCGAGCTACAATGAGCAGTTCTTC